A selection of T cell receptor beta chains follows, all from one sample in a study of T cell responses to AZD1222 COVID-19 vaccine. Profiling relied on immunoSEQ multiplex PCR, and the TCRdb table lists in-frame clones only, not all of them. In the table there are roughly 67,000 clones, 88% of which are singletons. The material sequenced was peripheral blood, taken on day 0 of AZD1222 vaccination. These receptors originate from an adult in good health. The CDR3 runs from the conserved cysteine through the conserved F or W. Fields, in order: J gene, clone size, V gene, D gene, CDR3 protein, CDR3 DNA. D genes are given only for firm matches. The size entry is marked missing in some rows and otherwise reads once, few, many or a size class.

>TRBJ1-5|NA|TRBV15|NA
CATSRGQFNQPQHF
TGTGCCACCAGCAGAGGGCAGTTCAATCAGCCCCAGCATTTT
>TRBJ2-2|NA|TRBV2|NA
CASSGQWGELFF
TGTGCCAGCAGTGGACAATGGGGGGAGCTGTTTTTT
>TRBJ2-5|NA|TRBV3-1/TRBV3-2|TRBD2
CASSQVLAGVQETQYF
TGTGCCAGCAGCCAAGTTCTAGCGGGGGTACAAGAGACCCAGTACTTC
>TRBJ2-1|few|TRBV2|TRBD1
CASRAAGQGYNEQFF
TGTGCCAGCAGGGCGGCAGGACAGGGGTACAATGAGCAGTTCTTC
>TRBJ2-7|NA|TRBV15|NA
CATSSPPLGVYEQYF
TGTGCCACCAGCAGTCCCCCCCTGGGGGTCTACGAGCAGTACTTC
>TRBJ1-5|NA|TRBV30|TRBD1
CAWSPRGLGQPQHF
TGTGCCTGGAGTCCCAGGGGGCTCGGTCAGCCCCAGCATTTT
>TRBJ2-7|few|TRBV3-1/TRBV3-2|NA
CASSQEGAEQYF
TGTGCCAGCAGCCAGGAAGGGGCCGAGCAGTACTTC
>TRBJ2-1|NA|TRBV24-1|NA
CATSDSPARSYNEQFF
TGTGCCACCAGTGATTCCCCCGCGCGCTCCTACAATGAGCAGTTCTTC
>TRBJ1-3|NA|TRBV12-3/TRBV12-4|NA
CASSSTGNTIYF
TGTGCCAGCAGTTCGACTGGAAACACCATATATTTT
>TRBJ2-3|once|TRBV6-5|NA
CASRETRADTQYF
TGTGCCAGCAGAGAGACTAGGGCAGATACGCAGTATTTT
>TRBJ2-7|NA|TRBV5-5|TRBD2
CASSFLAGGPAYEQYF
TGTGCCAGCAGCTTTCTAGCGGGAGGGCCGGCCTACGAGCAGTACTTC
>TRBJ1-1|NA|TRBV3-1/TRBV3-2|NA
CASSPPVPKVGIWTEAFF
TGTGCCAGCAGCCCCCCCGTCCCAAAGGTGGGGATATGGACTGAAGCTTTCTTT
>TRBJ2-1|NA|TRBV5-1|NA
CASSSDTYNEQFF
TGCGCCAGCAGCTCCGACACCTACAATGAGCAGTTCTTC
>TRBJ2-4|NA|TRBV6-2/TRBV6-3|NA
CASSPRGSPGNIQYF
TGTGCCAGCAGCCCTCGGGGCAGTCCGGGAAACATTCAGTACTTC
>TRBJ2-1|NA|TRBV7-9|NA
CASSLLGGEQFF
TGTGCCAGCAGCTTACTAGGTGGAGAGCAGTTCTTC
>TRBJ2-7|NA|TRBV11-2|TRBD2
CASSLVAGRLHEQYF
TGTGCCAGCAGCTTAGTAGCGGGAAGGCTCCACGAGCAGTACTTC
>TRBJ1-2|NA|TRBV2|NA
CASTWPGVGGYTF
TGTGCCAGCACGTGGCCAGGGGTCGGTGGCTACACCTTC
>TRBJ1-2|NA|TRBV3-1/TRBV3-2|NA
CASSQAIEGTPANYGYTF
TGTGCCAGCAGCCAAGCGATCGAGGGAACTCCAGCTAACTATGGCTACACCTTC
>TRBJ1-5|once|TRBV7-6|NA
CASSLAPNQPQHF
TGTGCCAGCAGCTTAGCCCCTAATCAGCCCCAGCATTTT
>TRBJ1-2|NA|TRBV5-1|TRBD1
CASSYEDRSYTF
TGCGCCAGCAGCTACGAGGACAGGAGCTACACCTTC
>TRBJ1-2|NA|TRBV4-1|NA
CASRPYRDGYGYTF
TGCGCCAGCAGACCTTACAGGGATGGTTATGGCTACACCTTC
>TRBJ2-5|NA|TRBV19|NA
CASSPARQETQYF
TGTGCCAGTAGCCCGGCAAGACAAGAGACCCAGTACTTC
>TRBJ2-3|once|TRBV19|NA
CASTHGPTTDTQYF
TGTGCCAGTACCCACGGCCCTACCACAGATACGCAGTATTTT
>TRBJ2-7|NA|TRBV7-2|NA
CASSPRSSYEQYF
TGTGCCAGCAGCCCGCGAAGTTCCTACGAGCAGTACTTC
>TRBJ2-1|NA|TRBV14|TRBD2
CASSPTSGTYNEQFF
TGTGCCAGCAGTCCAACTAGCGGGACATACAATGAGCAGTTCTTC
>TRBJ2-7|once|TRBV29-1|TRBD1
CSANRGSYEQYF
TGCAGCGCAAACAGGGGCTCCTACGAGCAGTACTTC
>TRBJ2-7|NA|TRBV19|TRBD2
CASSLASGISEQYF
TGTGCCAGTAGTCTGGCTAGCGGGATCTCCGAGCAGTACTTC
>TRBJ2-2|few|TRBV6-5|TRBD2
CASLSGRYTGELFF
TGTGCCAGCCTAAGCGGGAGGTACACCGGGGAGCTGTTTTTT
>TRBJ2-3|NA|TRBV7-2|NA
CASSAQSGDGTDTQYF
TGTGCCAGCAGTGCGCAGTCGGGAGATGGCACAGATACGCAGTATTTT
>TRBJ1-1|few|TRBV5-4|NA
CASSLGVRKDTEAFF
TGTGCCAGCAGCTTAGGTGTCAGAAAGGACACTGAAGCTTTCTTT
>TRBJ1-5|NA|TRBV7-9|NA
CASSLAVGDQPQHF
TGTGCCAGCAGCTTAGCCGTGGGGGATCAGCCCCAGCATTTT
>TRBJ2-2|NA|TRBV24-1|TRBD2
CATSETGGYWRNTGELFF
TGTGCCACCAGTGAAACGGGAGGGTATTGGCGGAACACCGGGGAGCTGTTTTTT
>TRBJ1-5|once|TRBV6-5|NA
CATTAGQPQHF
TGTGCCACTACGGCCGGACAGCCCCAGCATTTT
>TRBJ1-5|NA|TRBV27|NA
CASSLSGVNQPQHF
TGTGCCAGCAGTTTATCGGGAGTTAATCAGCCCCAGCATTTT
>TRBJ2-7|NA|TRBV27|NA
CASSYLDPLGYEQYF
TGTGCCAGCAGTTACCTGGACCCCTTGGGCTACGAGCAGTACTTC
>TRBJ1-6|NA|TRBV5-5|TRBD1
CASTLGLGGSPLHF
TGTGCCAGCACCCTGGGTTTAGGGGGCTCACCCCTCCACTTT
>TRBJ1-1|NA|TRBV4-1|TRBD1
CASSHIGTGDTEAFF
TGCGCCAGCAGCCATATCGGGACAGGGGACACTGAAGCTTTCTTT
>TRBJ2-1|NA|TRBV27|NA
CASSLYTGESVNEQFF
TGTGCCAGCAGTTTATATACGGGGGAGTCAGTAAATGAGCAGTTCTTC
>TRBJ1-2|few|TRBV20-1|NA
CSAPSAYTF
TGCAGTGCTCCCTCCGCCTACACCTTC
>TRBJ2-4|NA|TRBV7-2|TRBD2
CASSLVAGGLAKNIQYF
TGTGCCAGCAGCTTAGTGGCGGGAGGGCTAGCCAAAAACATTCAGTACTTC
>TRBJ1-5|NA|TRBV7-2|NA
CASSLGPGWRNQPQHF
TGTGCCAGCAGCTTAGGTCCGGGATGGCGCAATCAGCCCCAGCATTTT
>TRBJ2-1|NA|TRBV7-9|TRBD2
CASKLLAGVSYNEQFF
TGTGCCAGTAAACTCCTAGCGGGAGTTTCCTACAATGAGCAGTTCTTC
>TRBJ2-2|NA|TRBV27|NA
CASSLNTRAGELFF
TGTGCCAGCAGTTTGAACACTAGAGCCGGGGAGCTGTTTTTT
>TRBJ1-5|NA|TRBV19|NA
CASSKKQGWGNQPQHF
TGTGCCAGTAGTAAAAAACAGGGATGGGGCAATCAGCCCCAGCATTTT
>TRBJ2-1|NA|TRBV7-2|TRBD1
CASSLGLAGGGFNEQFF
TGTGCCAGCAGCTTAGGCCTGGCAGGGGGCGGATTCAATGAGCAGTTCTTC
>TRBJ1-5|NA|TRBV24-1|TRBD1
CATSDSRTGDYQPQHF
TGTGCCACCAGTGATTCAAGGACAGGGGATTATCAGCCCCAGCATTTT
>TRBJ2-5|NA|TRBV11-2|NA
CASSSAGIQETQYF
TGTGCCAGCAGCTCCGCGGGGATCCAAGAGACCCAGTACTTC
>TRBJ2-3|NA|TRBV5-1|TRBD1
CASSPRGTGSTDTQYF
TGCGCCAGCAGCCCCCGGGGGACAGGGAGCACAGATACGCAGTATTTT
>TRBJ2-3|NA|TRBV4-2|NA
CASSQDLGGSDTQYF
TGTGCCAGCAGCCAAGATCTCGGGGGTTCAGATACGCAGTATTTT
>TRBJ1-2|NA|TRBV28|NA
CASSPTTVVVNGYTF
TGTGCCAGCAGTCCGACCACAGTGGTGGTGAATGGCTACACCTTC
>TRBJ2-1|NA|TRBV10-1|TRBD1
CASSEPGTGKGEQFF
TGCGCCAGCAGTGAGCCCGGGACAGGGAAAGGTGAGCAGTTCTTC